These 18 T cell receptor beta chains were all obtained from the same sample, sequenced in a study of identical twins. TCRdb itself ran the 5' RACE reads through MiXCR, one entry per CDR3 protein. The table records around 1.7 million distinct CDR3 sequences, about 30% of them present only once. The sample taken for sequencing was cord blood. These receptors were taken from a newborn girl in good health.

The genes are TRBV4-1 and TRBJ2-3; possibly TRBD1 for D (6 bases). Per germline, CDR1 MGHRA and CDR2 YSYEKL. The ends were cut back, 1 base at V and 0 bases at J, with 11 bases in the middle. This CDR3 has 16 amino acids. CDR3 in DNA: TGCGCCAGCAGCCAAGTTTCCAGGGGAAGCACAGATACGCAGTATTTT. Amino acid sequence: CASSQVSRGSTDTQYF.

This clonotype showed up just a few times. The V call is TRBV20-1, the J call TRBJ1-2; no firm D call. Germline V gives CDR1 DFQATT, CDR2 SNEGSKA (reference sequence). The CDR3 totals 12 residues. Between the trimmed V and J ends, which lost 5 bases and 0 bases, there was a span of 7 bases. Here the CDR3 reads CSAQESNYGYTF. The CDR3 coding sequence is TGCAGTGCTCAGGAATCTAACTATGGCTACACCTTC.

The CDR3 reads CASRLTSGYHNEQFF. The CDR3 DNA is TGCGCCAGCAGGTTGACTAGCGGCTACCATAATGAGCAGTTCTTC. This sequence joins TRBV5-1 and TRBJ2-1; 9 bases align to TRBD2. This CDR3 region has 15 residues. Germline V gene lookup returns CDR1 SGHRS and CDR2 YFSETQ. V shed 5 bases and J 7 bases; nucleotides not matched to a gene: 10.

On this clonotype: It is unclear where the CDR3 begins or ends on the DNA, so no DNA is shown, and the CDR3 is as TCRdb lists it. The genes are TRBV5-6 and TRBJ2-5; the D call of TRBD1 is as the table states it, not checked on the DNA. Per germline, CDR1 SGHDT and CDR2 YYEEEE. The CDR3 contains 13 residues when both ends are counted. CDR3 protein: CASSLVGQGAVYF.

The chain links TRBV28 to TRBJ2-1; D is undetermined. V was trimmed by 3 bases and J by 3 bases, leaving 9 bases between them. This CDR3 is 14 amino acids long. The germline CDR1 and CDR2 sequences are MDHEN and SYDVKM. The CDR3 region is CASSFSVLYNEQFF. DNA of the CDR3: TGTGCCAGCAGTTTTTCCGTCCTCTACAATGAGCAGTTCTTC.

V is TRBV27 and J is TRBJ2-1; D unclear. CDR1 and CDR2 from the germline V gene are MNHEY and SMNVEV (reference sequence). The length of the CDR3 is 12 residues. V lost 6 bases, J lost 6 bases, and 9 bases lay in between. The DNA of the CDR3 is TGTGCCAGCAGGCTAAGTCTCAATGAGCAGTTCTTC. This sequence encodes CASRLSLNEQFF.

This clonotype was counted a few times. The chain uses TRBV27 and TRBJ2-1; 11 nucleotides align to TRBD2. The germline V gene has CDR1 MNHEY and CDR2 SMNVEV (reference sequence). This CDR3 region has 15 residues. The V segment lost 10 bases and the J segment 10 bases; nucleotides outside the gene matches: 15. The CDR3 spells CATMNRLAGHREQFF. The CDR3 DNA sequence: TGTGCCACCATGAACCGACTAGCGGGACATCGGGAGCAGTTCTTC.

This clonotype was seen a handful of times. J is TRBJ2-1 and V is TRBV27, with TRBD1 as a possible D gene (6 bases). The CDR3 is 14 residues long. CDR1 is MNHEY and CDR2 is SMNVEV in the germline V gene (reference sequence). V was clipped by 4 bases and J by 4 bases, with 11 bases between them. The CDR3 sequence: CASSSQGQYNEQFF. In nucleotides, the CDR3 is TGTGCCAGCAGTTCCCAGGGACAATACAATGAGCAGTTCTTC.

This clonotype was counted between two and nine times. The chain has TRBV6-6 and TRBJ1-2; TRBD1 matches at 7 bases. CDR3 length: 16 amino acids. The germline CDR1 and CDR2 sequences are MNHNY and SVGAGI (reference sequence). The junction had 8 bases not matched to a gene; V was cut back by 2 bases and J by 2 bases. Here the CDR3 DNA reads TGTGCCAGCAGTTACACCGACAGGGTTCACAACTATGGCTACACCTTC. Its translation: CASSYTDRVHNYGYTF.

The J gene is TRBJ1-4, the V gene TRBV6-5, with D perhaps TRBD1 (6 bases). V dropped 8 bases and J dropped 7 bases, with 14 bases sitting between them. CDR1 is MNHEY and CDR2 is SVGAGI in the germline V gene. The CDR3 totals 13 residues. The CDR3 spells CASSRQGTEKLFF. The CDR3 DNA reads TGTGCCAGCTCGCGGCAGGGGACTGAAAAACTGTTTTTT.

This clonotype turned up a few times. The genes are TRBV24-1 and TRBJ1-5, with D possibly being TRBD1 (5 bases). V lost 5 bases and J 0 bases, leaving 13 bases between the germline ends. CDR3 length: 16 amino acids. Germline-derived CDR1 and CDR2 are KGHDR and SFDVKD. DNA for the CDR3: TGTGCCACCAGTGGGGGGGGGAGGAGTAGCAATCAGCCCCAGCATTTT. It is translated as CATSGGGRSSNQPQHF.

The CDR3 is CASSVGAAPYEQYF. CDR3 nucleotides: TGTGCCAGCAGCGTAGGAGCAGCCCCCTACGAGCAGTACTTC. J is TRBJ2-7 and V is TRBV9; D remains ambiguous. The CDR3 runs 14 residues. V was pared by 0 bases and J by 2 bases, with 9 bases between. Per germline, CDR1 SGDLS and CDR2 YYNGEE.

The rearrangement uses TRBV7-2 and TRBJ2-3, with 11 bases lining up with TRBD1. The trim removed 6 bases at V and 4 bases at J, leaving 9 bases unmatched. CDR3 size: 16 residues. The germline V gene has CDR1 SGHTA and CDR2 FQGNSA. CDR3 DNA sequence: TGTGCCAGCAGTAGCCGCGGGACAGGGGGAGCAGATACGCAGTATTTT. It specifies CASSSRGTGGADTQYF.

This chain joins TRBV6-5 and TRBJ1-4, with 8 bases lining up with TRBD1. Trimming cost V 0 bases and J 8 bases; bases outside gene matches: 2. The CDR3 loop spans 14 amino acids. From germline, CDR1 is MNHEY and CDR2 SVGAGI. As DNA, the CDR3 is TGTGCCAGCAGTTACTCGACAGGGGCGGAAAAACTGTTTTTT. Its translation is CASSYSTGAEKLFF.

This clonotype was found many times. Here the CDR3 DNA reads TGTGCCAGCACGACAGGGCAAGAGACCCAGTACTTC. As protein: CASTTGQETQYF. V usage is TRBV28 and J usage is TRBJ2-5; TRBD1 aligns across 7 bases. CDR1 and CDR2 (germline): MDHEN, SYDVKM. This CDR3 comprises 12 residues. V trimming: 7 bases; J trimming: 2 bases; junction bases outside the gene matches: 1.

This clonotype was detected only a few times. V is TRBV20-1 and J is TRBJ2-7, with a tentative D call TRBD1 (6 bases). The germline gives CDR1 DFQATT, CDR2 SNEGSKA (reference sequence). Trimming stripped 0 bases from V and 0 bases from J, with 9 bases between. The CDR3 is 14 amino acids. The CDR3 protein is CSARDTGSSYEQYF. CDR3 in DNA: TGCAGTGCTAGAGATACAGGGAGCTCCTACGAGCAGTACTTC.

The V and J genes are TRBV29-1 and TRBJ2-3, with no clear D. Trimming cost V 6 bases and J 4 bases, with 14 bases left between them. Germline CDR1 is SQVTM and CDR2 is ANQGSEA. The CDR3 runs 13 residues. CDR3 protein: CSVGNWSPDTQYF. The CDR3 nucleotides are TGCAGCGTGGGAAATTGGAGTCCAGATACGCAGTATTTT.

This clonotype is a singleton in its sample. This chain uses TRBV6-1 with TRBJ2-1; 13 bases align to TRBD2. The CDR3 consists of 16 residues. Trimming removed 3 bases from V and 11 bases from J; junction bases left unmatched: 10. Germline V gene lookup returns CDR1 MNHNS and CDR2 SASEGT. This CDR3 reads CASSDRTSGRYDKQFF. The CDR3 nucleotides are TGTGCCAGCAGTGATCGGACTAGCGGGAGATACGATAAGCAGTTCTTC.